The T cell receptor beta chain under discussion was sequenced for a study of blood T cell repertoires in COVID-19. Produced via immunoSEQ multiplex PCR; TCRdb's table is partial and in-frame only. The sample has about 80,000 clones; roughly 87% are singletons. The CDR3 has 13 amino acids. With 6 bases clipped from V and 6 bases from J, the junction kept 8 bases outside the gene matches. Germline values: CDR1 SEHNR, CDR2 FQNEAQ (reference sequence). The sequence derives from a man at least 80 years old with acute or convalescent COVID-19. The specimen sequenced was peripheral blood. V and J are TRBV7-9 and TRBJ2-7; 7 bases line up with TRBD1. CDR3: CASSAQGPGEQYF. CDR3 nucleotides: TGTGCCAGCAGTGCACAGGGGCCGGGCGAGCAGTACTTC. The variable domain in full, with the rest retrieved from reference TRBV7-9 and TRBJ2-7, is DTGVSQNPRHKITKRGQNVTFRCDPISEHNRLYWYRQTLGQGPEFLTYFQNEAQLEKSRLLSDRFSAERPKGSFSTLEIQRTEQGDSAMYLCASSAQGPGEQYFGPGTRLTVT.